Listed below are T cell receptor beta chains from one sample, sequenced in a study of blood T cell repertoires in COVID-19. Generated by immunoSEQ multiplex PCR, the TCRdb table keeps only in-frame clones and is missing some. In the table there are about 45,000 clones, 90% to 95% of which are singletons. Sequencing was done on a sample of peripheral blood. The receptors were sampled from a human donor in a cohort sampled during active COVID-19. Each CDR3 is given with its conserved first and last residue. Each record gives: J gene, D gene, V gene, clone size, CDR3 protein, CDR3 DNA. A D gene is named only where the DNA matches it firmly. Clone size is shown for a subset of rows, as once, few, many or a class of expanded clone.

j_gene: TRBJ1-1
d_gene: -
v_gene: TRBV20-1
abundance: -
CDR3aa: CSARVGLGAFF
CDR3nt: TGCAGTGCTAGAGTAGGACTCGGGGCTTTCTTT

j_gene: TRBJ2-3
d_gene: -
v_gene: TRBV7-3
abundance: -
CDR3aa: CASSLGWRGRTDTQYF
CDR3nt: TGTGCCAGCAGCTTAGGTTGGAGGGGCCGCACAGATACGCAGTATTTT

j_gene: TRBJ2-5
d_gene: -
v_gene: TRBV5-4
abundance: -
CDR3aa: CASSASTSFETQYF
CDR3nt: TGTGCCAGCAGCGCGAGTACTAGCTTCGAGACCCAGTACTTC

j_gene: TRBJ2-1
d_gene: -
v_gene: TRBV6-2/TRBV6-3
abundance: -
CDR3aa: CASSYWTNNEQFF
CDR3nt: TGTGCCAGCAGTTACTGGACTAACAATGAGCAGTTCTTC

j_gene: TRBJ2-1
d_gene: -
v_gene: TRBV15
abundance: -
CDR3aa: CATSRDNFNEQFF
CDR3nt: TGTGCCACCAGCAGGGACAACTTCAATGAGCAGTTCTTC

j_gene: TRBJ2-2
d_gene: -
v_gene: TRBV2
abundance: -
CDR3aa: CAIDPGHLNTGELFF
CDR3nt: TGTGCCATTGACCCGGGACACTTGAACACCGGGGAGCTGTTTTTT

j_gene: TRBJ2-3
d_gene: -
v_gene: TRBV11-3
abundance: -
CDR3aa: CASSPGSTDTQYF
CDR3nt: TGTGCCAGCAGCCCCGGGTCCACAGATACGCAGTATTTT

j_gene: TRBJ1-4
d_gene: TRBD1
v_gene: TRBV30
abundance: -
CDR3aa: CAWSQMDRFNEKLFF
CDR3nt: TGTGCCTGGAGTCAAATGGACAGGTTTAATGAAAAACTGTTTTTT

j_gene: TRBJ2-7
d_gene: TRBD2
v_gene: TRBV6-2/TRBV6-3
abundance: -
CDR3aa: CASSYSLPASGNTAYEQYF
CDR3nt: TGTGCCAGCAGTTACTCTCTCCCCGCTAGCGGGAATACGGCGTACGAGCAGTACTTC

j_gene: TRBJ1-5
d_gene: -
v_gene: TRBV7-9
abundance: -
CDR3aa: CASSFKSGADQPQHF
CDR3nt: TGTGCCAGCAGCTTTAAATCAGGGGCGGATCAGCCCCAGCATTTT

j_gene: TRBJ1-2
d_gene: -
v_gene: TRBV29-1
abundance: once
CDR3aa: CSVGFEGHGYTF
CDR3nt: TGCAGCGTGGGGTTTGAGGGCCATGGCTACACCTTC

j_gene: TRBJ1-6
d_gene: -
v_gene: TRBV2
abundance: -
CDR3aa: CASSGKGPYNSPLHF
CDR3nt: TGTGCCAGCAGTGGCAAGGGGCCCTATAATTCACCCCTCCACTTT

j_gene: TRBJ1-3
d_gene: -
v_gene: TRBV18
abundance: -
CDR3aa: CASSPGQISGNTIYF
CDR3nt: TGTGCCAGCTCACCAGGACAGATCTCTGGAAACACCATATATTTT

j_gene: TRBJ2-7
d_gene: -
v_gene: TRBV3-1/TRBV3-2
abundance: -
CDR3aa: CASSQANRVGEQYF
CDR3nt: TGTGCCAGCAGCCAAGCTAACAGGGTAGGCGAGCAGTACTTC

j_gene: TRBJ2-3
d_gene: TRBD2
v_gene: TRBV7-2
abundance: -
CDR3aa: CASSLVSGSGKDTQYF
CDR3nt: TGTGCCAGCAGCTTGGTTAGCGGGAGCGGGAAAGATACGCAGTATTTT

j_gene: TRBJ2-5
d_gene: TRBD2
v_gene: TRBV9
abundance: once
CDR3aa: CASSVGAGGPRETQYF
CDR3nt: TGTGCCAGCAGCGTAGGAGCGGGGGGCCCCCGGGAGACCCAGTACTTC

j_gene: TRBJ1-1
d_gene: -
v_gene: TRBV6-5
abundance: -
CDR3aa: CASSYLGVGTEAFF
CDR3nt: TGTGCCAGCAGTTACCTAGGGGTTGGCACTGAAGCTTTCTTT

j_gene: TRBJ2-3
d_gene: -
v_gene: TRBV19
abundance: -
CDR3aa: CASSIDARVTDTQYF
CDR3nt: TGTGCCAGTAGTATAGATGCGAGGGTCACAGATACGCAGTATTTT

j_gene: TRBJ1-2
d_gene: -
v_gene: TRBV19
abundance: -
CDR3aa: CASTLDRRYGYTF
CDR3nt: TGTGCCAGTACCCTCGACAGGCGCTATGGCTACACCTTC

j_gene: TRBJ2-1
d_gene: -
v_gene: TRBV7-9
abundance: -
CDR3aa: CASSLGQGFYNEQFF
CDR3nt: TGTGCCAGCAGCTTAGGACAAGGCTTCTACAATGAGCAGTTCTTC

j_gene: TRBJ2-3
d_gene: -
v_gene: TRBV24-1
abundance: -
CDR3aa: CATSDLEGVDTQYF
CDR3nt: TGTGCCACCAGTGATTTAGAGGGGGTGGATACGCAGTATTTT

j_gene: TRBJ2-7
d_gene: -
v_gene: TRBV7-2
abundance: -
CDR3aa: CASSFFLSYEQYF
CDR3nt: TGTGCCAGCAGCTTTTTCCTGTCGTACGAGCAGTACTTC

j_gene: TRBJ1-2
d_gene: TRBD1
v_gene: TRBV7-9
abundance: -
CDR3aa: CASSQGTQGAHGYTF
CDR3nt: TGTGCCAGCAGCCAAGGCACGCAGGGGGCGCATGGCTACACCTTC

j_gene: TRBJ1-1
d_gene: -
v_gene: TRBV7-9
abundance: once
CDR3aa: CASSDISENTEAFF
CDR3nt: TGTGCCAGCAGCGACATATCAGAGAACACTGAAGCTTTCTTT

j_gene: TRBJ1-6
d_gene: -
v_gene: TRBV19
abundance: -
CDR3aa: CASSIDSRGTPSPLHF
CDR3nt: TGTGCCAGTAGTATAGATTCGAGGGGGACCCCATCACCCCTCCACTTT

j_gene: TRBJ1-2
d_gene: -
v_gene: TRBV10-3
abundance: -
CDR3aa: CAISPVPGVYGYTF
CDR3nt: TGTGCCATCAGTCCAGTGCCGGGGGTCTATGGCTACACCTTC

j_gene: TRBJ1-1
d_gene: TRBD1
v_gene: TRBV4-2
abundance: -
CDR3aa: CASSQEFGTGVLNTEAFF
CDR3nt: TGTGCCAGCAGCCAAGAATTCGGGACAGGGGTTTTAAACACTGAAGCTTTCTTT

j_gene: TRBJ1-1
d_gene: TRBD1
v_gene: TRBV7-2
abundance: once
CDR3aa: CASSVNRGDTEAFF
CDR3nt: TGTGCCAGCAGCGTAAACAGGGGGGACACTGAAGCTTTCTTT

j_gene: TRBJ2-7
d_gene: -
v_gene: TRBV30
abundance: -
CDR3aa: CAWRGEVGRYEQYF
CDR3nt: TGTGCCTGGAGAGGGGAGGTAGGGAGATACGAGCAGTACTTC

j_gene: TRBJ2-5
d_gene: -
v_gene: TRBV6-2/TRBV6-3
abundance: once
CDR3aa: CASSPQTEIQETQYF
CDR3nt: TGTGCCAGCAGTCCACAAACAGAGATCCAAGAGACCCAGTACTTC

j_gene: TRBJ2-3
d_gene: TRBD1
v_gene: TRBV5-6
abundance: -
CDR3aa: CASSYTGTGFSAQYF
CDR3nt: TGTGCCAGCAGCTATACCGGGACAGGGTTTTCTGCGCAGTATTTT

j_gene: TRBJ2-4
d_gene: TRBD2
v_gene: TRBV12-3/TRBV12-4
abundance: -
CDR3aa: CARRGLEKNIQYF
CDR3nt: TGTGCCAGACGGGGACTAGAGAAAAACATTCAGTACTTC

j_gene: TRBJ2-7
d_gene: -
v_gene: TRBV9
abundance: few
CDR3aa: CASSVVYGDRRVYEQYF
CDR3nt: TGTGCCAGCAGCGTAGTTTACGGGGATCGGAGGGTCTACGAGCAGTACTTC

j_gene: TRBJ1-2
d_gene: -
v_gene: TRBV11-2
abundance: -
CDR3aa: CASSSTLPDGYTF
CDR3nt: TGTGCCAGCAGCTCCACTTTGCCGGATGGCTACACCTTC

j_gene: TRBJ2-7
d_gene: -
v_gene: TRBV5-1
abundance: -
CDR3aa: CASSWGGGSGTLYEQYF
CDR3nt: TGCGCCAGCAGCTGGGGAGGGGGTAGCGGCACCCTCTACGAGCAGTACTTC